Presented here are 8 T cell receptor beta chains from one specimen sequenced in a study of blood T cells in healthy people across ages. Together with a sample-barcoded 5' primer, a J-beta primer mix was included in a second PCR lasting roughly 6 to 12 cycles. Each CDR3 protein gets one entry after TCRdb re-called the 5' RACE reads with MiXCR. The table includes 1.5 million to 2 million distinct CDR3 sequences, over 25% detected once. Sequences were obtained from blood. These TCRs come from a woman in her thirties in good health.

CDR3 residues: CASQTGSNYGYTF. The CDR3, as DNA: TGCGCCTCACAGACAGGTTCTAACTATGGCTACACCTTC. This chain links TRBV5-1 with TRBJ1-2, with D maybe TRBD1 (6 bases). V dropped 10 bases and J dropped 0 bases, with 13 bases sitting between them. The CDR3 extends over 13 amino acids. The germline V gene has CDR1 SGHRS and CDR2 YFSETQ.

The chain has TRBV5-1 and TRBJ2-5, with D tentatively TRBD1 or TRBD2 (5 bases each). The germline gives CDR1 SGHRS, CDR2 YFSETQ. V gave up 10 bases and J gave up 1 base, with 14 bases separating them. This CDR3 has 13 residues. The CDR3 DNA follows: TGCGCCGTGGCGGCCGGGGCCCAAGAGACCCAGTACTTC. Protein: CAVAAGAQETQYF.

The chain is built from TRBV3-1 and TRBJ2-1; the match to TRBD1 covers 8 bases. From germline, CDR1 is LGHDT and CDR2 YNNKEL (reference sequence). The CDR3 is 17 residues long. Trimming cost V 0 bases and J 7 bases; bases outside gene matches: 11. The CDR3: CASSQELGRQGPNEQFF. CDR3 nucleotides: TGTGCCAGCAGCCAAGAGTTGGGGAGACAGGGGCCGAATGAGCAGTTCTTC.

This chain uses TRBV12-3 or TRBV12-4 with TRBJ2-2; D might be TRBD2 (7 bases). This CDR3 spans 14 amino acids. The V and J ends lost 6 bases and 10 bases respectively, with 18 bases between them. This CDR3 reads CASRKGGVLEELFF. The CDR3 region has the DNA TGTGCCAGCAGGAAAGGGGGGGTGCTGGAGGAGCTGTTTTTT.

This clonotype has just a few counts. The V and J genes are TRBV7-2 and TRBJ2-7; 12 bases are a match to TRBD2. CDR1 and CDR2 from the germline V gene are SGHTA and FQGNSA. J lost 2 bases, V lost 5 bases, and 7 bases had no gene match. The CDR3 spans 16 residues. The CDR3 region has the DNA TGTGCCAGCAGCCCGACTAGCGGGAGTTTACCCTACGAGCAGTACTTC. This gives the protein CASSPTSGSLPYEQYF.

This chain links TRBV6-6 with TRBJ1-1; 7 bases align to TRBD1. The CDR3 runs to 16 residues. Trimming took 0 bases from V and 0 from J; bases not matched to a gene: 4. Looked up from germline, CDR1 is MNHNY and CDR2 is SVGAGI (reference sequence). CDR3 loop: CASSYSGGGLNTEAFF. The CDR3 DNA is TGTGCCAGCAGTTACTCAGGGGGCGGCTTGAACACTGAAGCTTTCTTT.

This clonotype was seen a handful of times. This chain links TRBV6-6 with TRBJ1-6; TRBD1 matches 8 bases. CDR3 length: 15 residues. J was trimmed by 10 bases and V by 5 bases; bases with no gene match: 10. Per germline, CDR1 MNHNY and CDR2 SVGAGI (reference sequence). Here the CDR3 reads CASSQNRGMQSPLHF. CDR3 in DNA: TGTGCCAGCAGTCAAAACAGGGGGATGCAGTCACCCCTCCACTTT.

The chain carries TRBV14 and TRBJ2-1, with 8 bases lining up with TRBD1. J was trimmed by 7 bases and V by 4 bases; bases with no gene match: 9. The CDR3 length is 15 residues. Germline V gene data show CDR1 as SGHDN and CDR2 as FVKESK. In DNA, the CDR3 is TGTGCCAGCAGCCCTACAGGGGGTTTGCCGAATGAGCAGTTCTTC. Translation: CASSPTGGLPNEQFF.